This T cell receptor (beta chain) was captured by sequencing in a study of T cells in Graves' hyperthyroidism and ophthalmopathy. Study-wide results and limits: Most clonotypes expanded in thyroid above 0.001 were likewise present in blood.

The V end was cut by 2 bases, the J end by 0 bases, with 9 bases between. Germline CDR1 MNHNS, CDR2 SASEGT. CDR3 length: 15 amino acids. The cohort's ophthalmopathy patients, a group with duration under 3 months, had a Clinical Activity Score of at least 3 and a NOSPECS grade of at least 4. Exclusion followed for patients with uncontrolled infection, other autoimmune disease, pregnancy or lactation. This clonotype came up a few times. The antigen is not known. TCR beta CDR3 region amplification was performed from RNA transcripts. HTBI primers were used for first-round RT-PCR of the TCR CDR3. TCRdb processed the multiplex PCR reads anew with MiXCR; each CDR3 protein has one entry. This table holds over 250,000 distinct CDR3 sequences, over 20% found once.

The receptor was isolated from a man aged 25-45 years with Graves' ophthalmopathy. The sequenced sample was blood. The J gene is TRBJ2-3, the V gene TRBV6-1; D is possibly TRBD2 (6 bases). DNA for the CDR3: TGTGCCAGCAGTGAATCCGGGGGAAGCACAGATACGCAGTATTTT. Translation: CASSESGGSTDTQYF.